This TCR beta chain was recovered during a study of CD8 T cells in ankylosing spondylitis. General study points: Matched synovial fluid from ankylosing spondylitis patients was reported to be enriched for disease-linked clones. Several highly homologous variants made up a TCR beta motif, and this motif appeared characteristic of ankylosing spondylitis blood. CD8+ by phenotype, disease-linked clones were relatively rare in peripheral blood.

In germline, CDR1 is MNHNS, CDR2 SASEGT. The junction had 5 bases not matched to a gene; V was cut back by 5 bases and J by 8 bases. The CDR3 runs to 13 residues. Of note for this clonotype: The antigen is undetermined.

TCRdb itself ran the 5' RACE reads through MiXCR, one entry per CDR3 protein. The sample lists approximately 300,000 distinct CDR3 sequences; less than 9.5% were seen once. This clonotype was obtained from a male donor with ankylosing spondylitis. The sequencing sample was made of blood, either unsorted or a sorted T cell fraction (not recorded which). This chain connects TRBV6-1 to TRBJ1-2; 10 bases line up with TRBD1. CDR3 bases: TGTGCCAGCAGTCGAGGGACAGGGGTAGGCTACACCTTC. The encoded protein is CASSRGTGVGYTF.